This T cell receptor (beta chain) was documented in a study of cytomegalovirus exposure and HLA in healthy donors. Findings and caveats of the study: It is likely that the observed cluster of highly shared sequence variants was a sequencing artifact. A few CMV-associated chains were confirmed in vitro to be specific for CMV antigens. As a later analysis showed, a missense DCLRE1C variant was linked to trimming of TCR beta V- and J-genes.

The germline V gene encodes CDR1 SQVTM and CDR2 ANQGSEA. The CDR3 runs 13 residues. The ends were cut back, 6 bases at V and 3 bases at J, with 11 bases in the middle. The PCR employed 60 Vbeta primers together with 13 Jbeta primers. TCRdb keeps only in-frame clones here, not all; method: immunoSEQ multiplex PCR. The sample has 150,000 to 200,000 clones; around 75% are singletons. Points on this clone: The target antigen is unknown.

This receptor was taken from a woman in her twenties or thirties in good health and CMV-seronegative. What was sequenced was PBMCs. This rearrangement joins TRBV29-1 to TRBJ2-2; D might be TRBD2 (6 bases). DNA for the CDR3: TGCAGCGTGAAGGGCGGGGACACCGGGGAGCTGTTTTTT. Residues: CSVKGGDTGELFF.